The entry below gives a single T cell receptor beta chain sequence along with its context. The antigen remains unidentified. This specimen belongs to a study of T cell responses to AZD1222 COVID-19 vaccine. General study findings and limits: The study reported that nearly half of spike-specific TCRs target unmutated variant regions. Recipients of AZD1222 seropositive at baseline numbered only six or seven. Receipt of two AZD1222 doses was followed by a rise in Spike-specific TCR breadth and depth. The donor cohort was predominantly white British with a female majority, and clonal diversity may have been underestimated.

In germline, CDR1 is SGHRS, CDR2 YFSETQ. Trimming stripped 1 base from V and 4 bases from J, with 8 bases between. The CDR3 length is 14 residues. TCRdb's table, derived via immunoSEQ multiplex PCR, lists solely in-frame clones and lacks some. The sample comprises more than 70,000 clones, 87% of which are singletons, and around 1.3% rests with the top ten. This specimen was peripheral blood, taken 28 days after the second AZD1222 dose. The gene calls are TRBV5-1 and TRBJ1-4, with a tentative D call TRBD1 (5 bases). The sequence derives from an adult who received the AZD1222 COVID-19 vaccine. CDR3 nucleotide sequence: TGCGCCAGCAGCTTGTTAGGGGTTAATGAAAAACTGTTTTTT. It codes for CASSLLGVNEKLFF.